This TCR beta chain was captured in a study of cytomegalovirus exposure and HLA in healthy donors. Whole-study context: Counted in an early data release were tens of millions of unique TCRs from HLA-typed donors.

Donors had nominal health at sampling but likely had unrecorded immune exposures. V lost 3 bases to trimming and J lost 1 base; unmatched junction nucleotides: 6. CDR1 and CDR2 (germline): SGHRS, YFSETQ. This CDR3 comprises 15 residues. Comments on this clone: Its antigen is not identified.

General study points: Per a later analysis, HLA-associated TCR beta chains showed more clonal expansion than other, equally common TCR beta chains.

With 60 Vbeta and 13 Jbeta primers, the PCR was carried out. The repertoire was sequenced with immunoSEQ multiplex PCR; TCRdb's copy has only in-frame clones and lacks some. The table has under 70,000 clones, about 80% seen once. The sequenced material came from PBMCs. The source is a man aged 50 to 60 in good health and CMV-seronegative. The chain couples TRBV5-1 to TRBJ1-1; 7 positions agree with TRBD1. The CDR3 loop is CASSSTTGQNTEAFF. The CDR3 DNA reads as TGCGCCAGCAGCTCGACGACAGGGCAGAACACTGAAGCTTTCTTT.